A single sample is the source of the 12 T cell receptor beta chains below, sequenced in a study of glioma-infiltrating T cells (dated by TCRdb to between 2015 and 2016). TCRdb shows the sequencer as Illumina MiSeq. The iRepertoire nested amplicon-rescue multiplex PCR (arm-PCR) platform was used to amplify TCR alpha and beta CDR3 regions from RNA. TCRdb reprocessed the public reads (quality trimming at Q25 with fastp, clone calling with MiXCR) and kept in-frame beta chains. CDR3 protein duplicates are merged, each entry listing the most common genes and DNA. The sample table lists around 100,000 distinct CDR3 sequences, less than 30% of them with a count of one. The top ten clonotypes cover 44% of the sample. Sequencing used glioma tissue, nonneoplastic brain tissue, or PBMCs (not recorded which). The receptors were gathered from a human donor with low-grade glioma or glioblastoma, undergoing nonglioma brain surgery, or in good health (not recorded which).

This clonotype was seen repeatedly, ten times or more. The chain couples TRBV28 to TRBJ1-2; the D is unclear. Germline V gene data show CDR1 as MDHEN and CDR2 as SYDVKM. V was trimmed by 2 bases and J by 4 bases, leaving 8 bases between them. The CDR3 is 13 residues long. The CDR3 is CASSLGRGYGYTF. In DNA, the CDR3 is TGTGCCAGCAGTTTAGGGAGAGGCTATGGCTACACCTTC.

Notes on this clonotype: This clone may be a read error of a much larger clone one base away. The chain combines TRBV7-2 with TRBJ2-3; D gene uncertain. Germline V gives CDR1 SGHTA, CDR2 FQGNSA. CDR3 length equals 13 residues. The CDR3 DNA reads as TGTTCCAGCGAATACGCGCTTGGAGATACGCAGTATTTT. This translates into CSSEYALGDTQYF.

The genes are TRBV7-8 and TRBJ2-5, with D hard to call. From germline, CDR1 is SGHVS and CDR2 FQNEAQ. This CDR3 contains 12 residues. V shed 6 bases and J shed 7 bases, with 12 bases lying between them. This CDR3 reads CASRPSLGTQYF. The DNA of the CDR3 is TGTGCCAGCAGACCAAGTTTGGGGACCCAGTACTTC.

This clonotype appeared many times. The CDR3 spells CASSLGTLQETQYF. The CDR3 nucleotides read TGTGCCAGCAGCTTAGGGACTCTCCAAGAGACCCAGTACTTC. The rearrangement links TRBV7-6 to TRBJ2-5, with TRBD2 as a possible D gene (5 bases). This CDR3 region has 14 residues. Germline loops: CDR1 SGHVS, CDR2 FNYEAQ. Between the trimmed V and J ends, which lost 1 base and 1 base, there was a span of 7 bases.

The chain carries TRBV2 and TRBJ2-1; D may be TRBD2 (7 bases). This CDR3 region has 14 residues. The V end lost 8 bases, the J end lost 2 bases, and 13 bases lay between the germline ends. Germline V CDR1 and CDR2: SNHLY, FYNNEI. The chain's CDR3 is CASEGGFPYNEQFF. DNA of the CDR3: TGTGCCAGCGAGGGGGGGTTCCCCTACAATGAGCAGTTCTTC.

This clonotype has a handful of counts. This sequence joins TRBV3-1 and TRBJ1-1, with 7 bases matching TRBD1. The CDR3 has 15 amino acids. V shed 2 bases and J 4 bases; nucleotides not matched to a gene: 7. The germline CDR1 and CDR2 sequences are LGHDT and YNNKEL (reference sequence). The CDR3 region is CASSQRQGSFTEAFF. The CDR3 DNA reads TGTGCCAGCAGCCAACGACAGGGTTCCTTCACTGAAGCTTTCTTT.

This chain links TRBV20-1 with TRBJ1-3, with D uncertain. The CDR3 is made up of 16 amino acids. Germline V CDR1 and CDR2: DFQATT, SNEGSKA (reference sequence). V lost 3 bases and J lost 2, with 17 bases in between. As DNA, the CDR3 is TGCAGTGCTAGCGGCTCTACGACCGCTCCTGGAAACACCATATATTTT. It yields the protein CSASGSTTAPGNTIYF.

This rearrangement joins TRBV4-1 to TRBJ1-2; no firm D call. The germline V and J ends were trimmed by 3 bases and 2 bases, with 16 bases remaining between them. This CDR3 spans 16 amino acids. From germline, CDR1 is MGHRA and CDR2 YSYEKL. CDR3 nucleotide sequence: TGCGCCAGCAGCCACCGAACCTCGACCAAGAACTATGGCTACACCTTC. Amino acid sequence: CASSHRTSTKNYGYTF.

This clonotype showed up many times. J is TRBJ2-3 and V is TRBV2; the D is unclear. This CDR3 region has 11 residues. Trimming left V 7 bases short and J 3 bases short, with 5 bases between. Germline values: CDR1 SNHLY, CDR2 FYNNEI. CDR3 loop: CASTRTDTQYF. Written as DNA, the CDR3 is TGTGCCAGCACCCGGACAGATACGCAGTATTTT.

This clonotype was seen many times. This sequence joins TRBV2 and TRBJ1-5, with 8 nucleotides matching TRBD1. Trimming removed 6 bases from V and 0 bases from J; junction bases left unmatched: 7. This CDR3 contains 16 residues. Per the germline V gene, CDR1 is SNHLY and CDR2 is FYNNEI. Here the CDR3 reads CASRPDRGYSNQPQHF. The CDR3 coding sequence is TGTGCCAGCAGGCCAGACAGGGGTTATAGCAATCAGCCCCAGCATTTT.

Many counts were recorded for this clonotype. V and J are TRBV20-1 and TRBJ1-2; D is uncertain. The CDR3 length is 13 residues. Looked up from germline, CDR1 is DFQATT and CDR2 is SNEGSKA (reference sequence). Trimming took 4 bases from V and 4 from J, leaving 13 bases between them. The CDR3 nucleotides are TGCAGTGCTAACCCTGGTTCATCCTATGGCTACACCTTC. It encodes CSANPGSSYGYTF.

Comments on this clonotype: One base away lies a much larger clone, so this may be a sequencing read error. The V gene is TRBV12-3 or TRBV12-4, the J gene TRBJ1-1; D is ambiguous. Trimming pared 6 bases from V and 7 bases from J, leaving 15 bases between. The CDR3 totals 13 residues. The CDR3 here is CASSSAGYIEAFF. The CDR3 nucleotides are TGTGCCAGCAGCTCAGCGGGGTACATTGAAGCTTTCTTT.